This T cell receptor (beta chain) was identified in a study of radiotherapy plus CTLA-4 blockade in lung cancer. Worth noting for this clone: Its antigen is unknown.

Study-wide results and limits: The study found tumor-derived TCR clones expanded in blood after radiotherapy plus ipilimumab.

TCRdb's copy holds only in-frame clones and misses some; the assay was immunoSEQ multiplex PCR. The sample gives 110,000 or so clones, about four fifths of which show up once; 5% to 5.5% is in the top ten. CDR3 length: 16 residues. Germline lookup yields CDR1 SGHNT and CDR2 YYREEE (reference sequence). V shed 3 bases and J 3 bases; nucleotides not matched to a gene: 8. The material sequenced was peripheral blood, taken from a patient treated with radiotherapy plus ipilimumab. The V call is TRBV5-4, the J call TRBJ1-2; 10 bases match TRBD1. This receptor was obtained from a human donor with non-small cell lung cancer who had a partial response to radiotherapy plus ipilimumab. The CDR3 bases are TGTGCCAGCAGCTCCCTGACAGGGGGCAGTTACTATGGCTACACCTTC. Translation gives CASSSLTGGSYYGYTF.